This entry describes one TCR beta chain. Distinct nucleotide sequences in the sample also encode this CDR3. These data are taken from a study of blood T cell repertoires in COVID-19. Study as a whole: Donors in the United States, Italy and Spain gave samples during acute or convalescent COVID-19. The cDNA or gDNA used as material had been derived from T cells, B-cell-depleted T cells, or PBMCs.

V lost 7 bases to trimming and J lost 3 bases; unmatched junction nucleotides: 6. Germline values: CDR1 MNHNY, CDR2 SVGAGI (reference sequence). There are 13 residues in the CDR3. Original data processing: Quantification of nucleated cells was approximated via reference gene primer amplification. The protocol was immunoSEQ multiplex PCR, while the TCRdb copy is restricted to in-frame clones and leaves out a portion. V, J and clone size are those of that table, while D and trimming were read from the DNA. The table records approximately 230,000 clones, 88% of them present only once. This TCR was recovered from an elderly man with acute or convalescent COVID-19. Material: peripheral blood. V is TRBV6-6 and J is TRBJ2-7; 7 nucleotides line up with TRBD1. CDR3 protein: CASTSQGYYEQYF. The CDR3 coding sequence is TGTGCCAGCACGTCACAGGGGTACTACGAGCAGTACTTC.